Listed below are T cell receptor beta chains from one sample, sequenced in a study of T cells in Graves' hyperthyroidism and ophthalmopathy. TCRdb processed the multiplex PCR reads anew with MiXCR; each CDR3 protein has one entry. This sample has around 350,000 distinct CDR3 sequences, with approximately 19% found just once. The sequenced sample consisted of blood. The receptors derive from a woman under 30 with Graves' hyperthyroidism. Both conserved end residues are part of each CDR3. The D gene is left open where the match is weak. Size is stated for part of the rows, as once, few or many counts, or as a class when the clone is expanded.

len: 15; j_gene: TRBJ2-7; d_gene: -; abundance: many; v_gene: TRBV6-1; CDR3nt: TGTGCCAGCAGTGAAGGACTCAACCGAGTCTACGAGCAGTACTTC; CDR3aa: CASSEGLNRVYEQYF
len: 15; j_gene: TRBJ1-1; d_gene: TRBD1; abundance: -; v_gene: TRBV6-1; CDR3nt: TGTGCCAGCAGCCGCCGGGACAGGGGGAGCACTGAAGCTTTCTTT; CDR3aa: CASSRRDRGSTEAFF
len: 14; j_gene: TRBJ1-5; d_gene: -; abundance: -; v_gene: TRBV12-3/TRBV12-4; CDR3nt: TGTGCCAGCAGTTTGGGTCACACCAATCAGCCCCAGCATTTT; CDR3aa: CASSLGHTNQPQHF
len: 15; j_gene: TRBJ2-5; d_gene: -; abundance: -; v_gene: TRBV6-4; CDR3nt: TGTGCCAGCAACCCCGACCAGGACAGAAAAGAGACCCAGTACTTC; CDR3aa: CASNPDQDRKETQYF
len: 16; j_gene: TRBJ2-3; d_gene: -; abundance: few; v_gene: TRBV12-3/TRBV12-4; CDR3nt: TGTGCCTCGGGGGTTCAGAGCCCGGGGAAAGCGGATACGCAGTATTTT; CDR3aa: CASGVQSPGKADTQYF
len: 13; j_gene: TRBJ2-4; d_gene: -; abundance: many; v_gene: TRBV30; CDR3nt: TGTGCCTGGACGGGGGCGGCCAAAAACATTCAGTACTTC; CDR3aa: CAWTGAAKNIQYF
len: 16; j_gene: TRBJ1-2; d_gene: TRBD1; abundance: many; v_gene: TRBV11-2; CDR3nt: TGTGCCAGCAGCTTAGAAGGCAGGGGGCATCACTATGGCTACACCTTC; CDR3aa: CASSLEGRGHHYGYTF
len: 14; j_gene: TRBJ2-5; d_gene: TRBD2; abundance: -; v_gene: TRBV15; CDR3nt: TGTGCCACCAGCGGTAGCGGGGGCCGAGAGACCCAGTACTTC; CDR3aa: CATSGSGGRETQYF
len: 14; j_gene: TRBJ1-5; d_gene: -; abundance: many; v_gene: TRBV7-2; CDR3nt: TGTGCCAGGGGGGGGGAGTATAGCAATCAGCCCCAGCATTTT; CDR3aa: CARGGEYSNQPQHF
len: 15; j_gene: TRBJ2-7; d_gene: -; abundance: many; v_gene: TRBV15; CDR3nt: TGTGCCACCAGCAGAGAGGCAGGGTGGAAAGTCGAGCAGTACTTC; CDR3aa: CATSREAGWKVEQYF
len: 16; j_gene: TRBJ1-2; d_gene: -; abundance: many; v_gene: TRBV27; CDR3nt: TGTGCCAGCAGTTCCATCGGGACATCAGCTAACTATGGCTACACCTTC; CDR3aa: CASSSIGTSANYGYTF
len: 14; j_gene: TRBJ2-7; d_gene: TRBD1; abundance: many; v_gene: TRBV18; CDR3nt: TGTGCCAGCTCACCACCGGACAGGGTCTACGAGCAGTACTTC; CDR3aa: CASSPPDRVYEQYF
len: 15; j_gene: TRBJ2-7; d_gene: -; abundance: many; v_gene: TRBV4-1; CDR3nt: TGCGCCAGCAGCCAAGACTCAGGGGGGATCGACGAGCAGTACTTC; CDR3aa: CASSQDSGGIDEQYF
len: 14; j_gene: TRBJ2-4; d_gene: -; abundance: -; v_gene: TRBV27; CDR3nt: TGTGCCAGCAGTTCACTTATAGCCAAAAACATTCAGTACTTC; CDR3aa: CASSSLIAKNIQYF
len: 15; j_gene: TRBJ1-2; d_gene: -; abundance: many; v_gene: TRBV28; CDR3nt: TGTGCCAGCAGTTTAGTCCCCGGCGCGGGCAGTGGCTACACCTTC; CDR3aa: CASSLVPGAGSGYTF
len: 14; j_gene: TRBJ1-1; d_gene: -; abundance: many; v_gene: TRBV28; CDR3nt: TGTGCCAGCACTAGGGACACCATGAACACTGAAGCTTTCTTT; CDR3aa: CASTRDTMNTEAFF
len: 14; j_gene: TRBJ2-7; d_gene: TRBD1; abundance: -; v_gene: TRBV6-1; CDR3nt: TGTGCCAGCAGTAGGGACAGGGCAATTTACGAGCAGTACTTC; CDR3aa: CASSRDRAIYEQYF
len: 17; j_gene: TRBJ2-7; d_gene: TRBD1; abundance: many; v_gene: TRBV2; CDR3nt: TGTGCCAGCAGCCCAAAAAGGGGACCGGGACAGGCTTACGAGCAGTACTTC; CDR3aa: CASSPKRGPGQAYEQYF
len: 15; j_gene: TRBJ2-5; d_gene: TRBD1; abundance: many; v_gene: TRBV30; CDR3nt: TGTGCCTGGAGCACGGGACAGGGAAGGAAAGAGACCCAGTACTTC; CDR3aa: CAWSTGQGRKETQYF
len: 13; j_gene: TRBJ2-7; d_gene: -; abundance: many; v_gene: TRBV15; CDR3nt: TGTGCCACCAGCAGAGGGGGAGTGGGCGAGCAGTACTTC; CDR3aa: CATSRGGVGEQYF
len: 13; j_gene: TRBJ2-7; d_gene: TRBD1; abundance: -; v_gene: TRBV20-1; CDR3nt: TGCAGTGCTTTGGGACAGGGGACCTACGAGCAGTACTTC; CDR3aa: CSALGQGTYEQYF
len: 19; j_gene: TRBJ1-6; d_gene: TRBD1; abundance: many; v_gene: TRBV12-3/TRBV12-4; CDR3nt: TGTGCCAGCAGTTTAGAGGGCAGGGGGCTTCGGTACTATAATTCACCCCTCCACTTT; CDR3aa: CASSLEGRGLRYYNSPLHF
len: 14; j_gene: TRBJ1-2; d_gene: TRBD1; abundance: many; v_gene: TRBV27; CDR3nt: TGTGCCAGCAAGACGCGACAGGGGGGATATGGCTACACCTTC; CDR3aa: CASKTRQGGYGYTF
len: 14; j_gene: TRBJ2-7; d_gene: -; abundance: -; v_gene: TRBV2; CDR3nt: TGTGCCAGCAGAGAGACAGCCGGTTACTACGAGCAGTACTTC; CDR3aa: CASRETAGYYEQYF
len: 12; j_gene: TRBJ2-7; d_gene: TRBD1; abundance: many; v_gene: TRBV12-3/TRBV12-4; CDR3nt: TGTGCCAGCAGTACCGACAGGGGTGAGCAGTACTTC; CDR3aa: CASSTDRGEQYF
len: 16; j_gene: TRBJ2-7; d_gene: TRBD2; abundance: many; v_gene: TRBV20-1; CDR3nt: TGCAGTGCTAGGGAGTTTCTAGCGGGGAACCGATACGAGCAGTACTTC; CDR3aa: CSAREFLAGNRYEQYF
len: 14; j_gene: TRBJ1-5; d_gene: TRBD1; abundance: -; v_gene: TRBV6-2/TRBV6-3; CDR3nt: TGTGCCAGCAGCAGAAGGACAGGGGGTGGGCGGTCGTCATTT; CDR3aa: CASSRRTGGGRSSF
len: 13; j_gene: TRBJ1-1; d_gene: -; abundance: many; v_gene: TRBV12-3/TRBV12-4; CDR3nt: TGTGCCAGCAGCCCGATGGTTAACACTGAAGCTTTCTTT; CDR3aa: CASSPMVNTEAFF
len: 13; j_gene: TRBJ2-5; d_gene: -; abundance: -; v_gene: TRBV11-2; CDR3nt: TGTGCCAGCACCCCCGGACACACCAGAGACCAGTACTTC; CDR3aa: CASTPGHTRDQYF
len: 14; j_gene: TRBJ1-5; d_gene: -; abundance: -; v_gene: TRBV6-1; CDR3nt: TGTGCCAGCGCCCCTGGGGGGGGGCCCCAGCCCCAGCATTTT; CDR3aa: CASAPGGGPQPQHF
len: 15; j_gene: TRBJ2-7; d_gene: -; abundance: many; v_gene: TRBV6-1; CDR3nt: TGTGCCAGCAAACAAGCCTATGGGGGCCAGTTGCAGCAGTACTTC; CDR3aa: CASKQAYGGQLQQYF
len: 13; j_gene: TRBJ1-1; d_gene: -; abundance: many; v_gene: TRBV6-5; CDR3nt: TGTGCCAGCAGGTACGAGAGGAACACTGAAGCTTTCTTT; CDR3aa: CASRYERNTEAFF
len: 17; j_gene: TRBJ1-2; d_gene: TRBD1; abundance: many; v_gene: TRBV24-1; CDR3nt: TGTGCCACCAGTGACGCGAACGACCGGACAGGGGGCTATGGCTACACCTTC; CDR3aa: CATSDANDRTGGYGYTF
len: 15; j_gene: TRBJ1-1; d_gene: -; abundance: few; v_gene: TRBV4-2; CDR3nt: TGTGCCAGCAGCCAAGGGTTTCCGATACCCACTGAAGCTTTCTTT; CDR3aa: CASSQGFPIPTEAFF
len: 16; j_gene: TRBJ2-7; d_gene: -; abundance: many; v_gene: TRBV11-2; CDR3nt: TGTGCCAGCAGCCCCCAAGGGGCGTCTAACCTCCTGGAGCAGTACTTC; CDR3aa: CASSPQGASNLLEQYF
len: 16; j_gene: TRBJ1-5; d_gene: -; abundance: many; v_gene: TRBV27; CDR3nt: TGTGCCAGCCGTGGGAGAATGGGGGGACTCAGTCAGCCCCAGCATTTT; CDR3aa: CASRGRMGGLSQPQHF
len: 14; j_gene: TRBJ2-7; d_gene: -; abundance: many; v_gene: TRBV28; CDR3nt: TGTGCCAGCAGTGTACCACAGGGTTCCTACGAGCAGTACTTC; CDR3aa: CASSVPQGSYEQYF
len: 16; j_gene: TRBJ1-3; d_gene: -; abundance: many; v_gene: TRBV6-5; CDR3nt: TGTGCCAGCAGTCAGAATTGGAGAACCTCTGGAAACACCATATATTTT; CDR3aa: CASSQNWRTSGNTIYF
len: 15; j_gene: TRBJ1-2; d_gene: -; abundance: many; v_gene: TRBV6-4; CDR3nt: TGTGCCAGCAGCGACGGGGGACATAATAACTATGGCTACACCTTC; CDR3aa: CASSDGGHNNYGYTF
len: 15; j_gene: TRBJ2-7; d_gene: -; abundance: many; v_gene: TRBV25-1; CDR3nt: TGTGCCAGCAGTGAATACATTAGCGGCTCCTACGAGCAGTACTTC; CDR3aa: CASSEYISGSYEQYF
len: 14; j_gene: TRBJ2-7; d_gene: TRBD1; abundance: -; v_gene: TRBV29-1; CDR3nt: TGCAGCGTCCCTTCCGGGACAGGGGACTACGAGCAGTACTTC; CDR3aa: CSVPSGTGDYEQYF
len: 15; j_gene: TRBJ2-7; d_gene: TRBD1; abundance: many; v_gene: TRBV13; CDR3nt: TGTGCCAGCAGCCAGGGATCCGGGACAGGCAGGGAGCAGTACTTC; CDR3aa: CASSQGSGTGREQYF
len: 13; j_gene: TRBJ1-1; d_gene: -; abundance: many; v_gene: TRBV10-3; CDR3nt: TGTGCCATCAGTTCGACAGGACCCACTGAAGCTTTCTTT; CDR3aa: CAISSTGPTEAFF
len: 17; j_gene: TRBJ2-7; d_gene: TRBD2; abundance: many; v_gene: TRBV6-4; CDR3nt: TGTGCCAGCAGTCGCCCCCTCGGTGGCGGGGGGTTCTACGAGCAGTACTTC; CDR3aa: CASSRPLGGGGFYEQYF
len: 15; j_gene: TRBJ2-7; d_gene: TRBD1; abundance: many; v_gene: TRBV19; CDR3nt: TGTGCCAGTAGTGACCGGGACAGGGCCTCCTACGAGCAGTACTTC; CDR3aa: CASSDRDRASYEQYF